This T cell receptor beta chain comes out of a study of response to subunit inactivated influenza vaccine. TCRdb passed the RT-PCR reads through MiXCR, listing each CDR3 protein once. The sample shows a few hundred thousand distinct CDR3 sequences, 12% to 15% of them seen only once. The CDR3 spans 14 residues. Trimming took off 2 bases at V and 3 bases at J, with 10 bases between the two ends. The germline V gene encodes CDR1 MNHEY and CDR2 SVGEGT. This clonotype has a handful of counts. The receptor was isolated from a man between 45 and 60 years old who received an inactivated influenza vaccine. The source material was PBMCs from blood, sampled 11 to 12 days after vaccination. The chain is built from TRBV6-2 or TRBV6-3 and TRBJ1-2, with D unresolved. CDR3 in amino acids: CASSYNRAYYGYTF. As DNA, the CDR3 is TGTGCCAGCAGTTACAACAGAGCATACTATGGCTACACCTTC.